This TCR beta chain comes out of a study of cytomegalovirus exposure and HLA in healthy donors. General observations from the study: Researchers counted roughly 150 TCR beta chains as cytomegalovirus-associated. It was shown in a later analysis that HLA-associated TCR beta chains were more clonally expanded than other, equally common chains. A missense variant in DCLRE1C was later tied to TCR beta V- and J-gene trimming. It emerged from a later analysis that several of the most significant clusters appeared to be linked to common viral pathogens.

PCR used 60 Vbeta primers and 13 Jbeta primers. This table comes from immunoSEQ multiplex PCR, and its TCRdb copy is limited to in-frame clones, with some not included. The table records tens of thousands of clones, approximately 88% of them present only once. Points on this clone: Antigen unknown.

This TCR derives from a woman in her forties or fifties in good health and CMV-seronegative. Material: PBMCs.

The CDR3: CASSRGAGGRTDTQYF. The CDR3 DNA is TGTGCCAGCAGCCGAGGGGCGGGGGGGAGAACAGATACGCAGTATTTT. The rearrangement links TRBV7-2 to TRBJ2-3; 9 nucleotides agree with TRBD2. The CDR3 is 16 amino acids. Germline lookup yields CDR1 SGHTA and CDR2 FQGNSA. The V gene end was trimmed by 5 bases and the J gene end by 3 bases; junction bases not matched to a gene: 9.